In this sample, the clone carrying this TCR beta chain turned up a few times. Sorting of unstimulated PBMCs yielded separate CD3+CD4+ and CD3+CD8+ fractions. Sequenced by immunoSEQ multiplex PCR; TCRdb stores in-frame clones only, minus some. The table lists approximately 6,200 clones, 80% of them singletons. This sample stems from a study of T cell clones after liver transplantation. Study in general: As an antigen-independent comparator, third-party-reactive TCRbeta sequences came from pre-transplant mixed lymphocyte reactions. Blood was drawn pre-transplant, before withdrawal, and after full or failed withdrawal.

The sample here was CD8+ T cells from blood, taken roughly 3.5 years after liver transplant. The source is a human patient who received a liver transplant. Some T cells may be graft donor cells.

The CDR3 spells CASSPSGYEQYF. The DNA of the CDR3 is TGTGCCAGCAGTCCCAGCGGTTACGAGCAGTACTTC. The chain combines TRBV28 with TRBJ2-7; the D gene is possibly TRBD2 (5 bases). The germline V gene has CDR1 MDHEN and CDR2 SYDVKM. Trimming stripped 5 bases from V and 4 bases from J, with 9 bases between. The CDR3 sequence is 12 residues long.